This is a list of T cell receptor beta chains from one sample in a study of blood T cell repertoires in COVID-19. The protocol was immunoSEQ multiplex PCR, while the TCRdb copy is restricted to in-frame clones and leaves out a portion. The table includes 88,000 or so clones, around 86% detected once. Sequenced: peripheral blood. All receptors derive from a man aged 60 to 75 with acute or convalescent COVID-19. CDR3s include the opening cysteine and the closing phenylalanine or tryptophan. The D gene is left open where the match is weak. Size tells how often a clone was seen (once, few, many) or the class of an expanded clone, and some rows leave it out.

v_gene,d_gene,j_gene,abundance,CDR3aa,CDR3nt
TRBV2,-,TRBJ1-1,-,CASIEDNPPAFF,TGTGCCAGCATCGAAGACAATCCCCCAGCTTTCTTT
TRBV5-4,TRBD2,TRBJ2-1,-,CASSLDATSGRSYNEQFF,TGTGCCAGCAGCTTGGATGCGACTAGCGGTCGCTCCTACAATGAGCAGTTCTTC
TRBV19,-,TRBJ1-6,-,CASSDLGRSPLHF,TGTGCCAGTAGCGACCTGGGCAGGTCACCCCTCCACTTT
TRBV6-5,TRBD2,TRBJ2-1,-,CASRAPGGDEQFF,TGTGCCAGCAGGGCTCCGGGGGGTGATGAGCAGTTCTTC
TRBV9,TRBD1,TRBJ1-1,many,CASSVEQGAWNTEAFF,TGTGCCAGCAGCGTAGAACAGGGGGCTTGGAACACTGAAGCTTTCTTT
TRBV2,-,TRBJ2-2,-,CASSVFSGNTGELFF,TGTGCCAGCAGTGTTTTTAGCGGAAACACCGGGGAGCTGTTTTTT
TRBV19,TRBD1,TRBJ1-4,-,CASRLLAGQGATNEKLFF,TGTGCCAGTAGACTACTAGCGGGACAGGGGGCGACTAATGAAAAACTGTTTTTT
TRBV27,TRBD1,TRBJ1-2,-,CASRAATGGTGYTF,TGTGCCAGCAGGGCGGCAACAGGGGGTACTGGCTACACCTTC
TRBV6-5,-,TRBJ2-7,-,CASSYSDIYEQYF,TGTGCCAGCAGTTACTCCGACATCTACGAGCAGTACTTC
TRBV11-3,TRBD1,TRBJ2-2,-,CASSLTGGTNTGELFF,TGTGCCAGCAGCTTAACAGGGGGCACGAACACCGGGGAGCTGTTTTTT
TRBV3-1/TRBV3-2,-,TRBJ1-2,-,CASSPGGRGYTF,TGTGCCAGCAGCCCAGGTGGTAGGGGCTACACCTTC
TRBV3-1/TRBV3-2,-,TRBJ2-7,-,CASSQDWGPYEQYF,TGTGCCAGCAGCCAAGACTGGGGCCCCTACGAGCAGTACTTC
TRBV25-1,-,TRBJ2-1,-,CASSPSIGSYNEQFF,TGTGCCAGCAGCCCCTCTATCGGCTCCTACAATGAGCAGTTCTTC
TRBV24-1,-,TRBJ2-1,-,CATSAFNSGTNEQFF,TGTGCCACCAGTGCTTTCAACTCCGGGACTAATGAGCAGTTCTTC
TRBV10-2,-,TRBJ2-3,-,CASSDRGLKQYF,TGCGCCAGCAGTGACCGAGGACTTAAGCAGTATTTT
TRBV19,-,TRBJ2-3,-,CASSIQDTSSTDTQYF,TGTGCCAGTAGTATACAGGACACCTCTAGCACAGATACGCAGTATTTT
TRBV27,-,TRBJ2-7,-,CASKAAGPYEQYF,TGTGCCAGCAAGGCGGCGGGGCCCTACGAGCAGTACTTC
TRBV5-1,-,TRBJ2-6,-,CASSPEGGISGANVLTF,TGCGCCAGCAGCCCGGAGGGGGGGATCTCTGGGGCCAACGTCCTGACTTTC
TRBV5-1,TRBD1,TRBJ2-7,-,CASSKGQTYEQYF,TGCGCCAGCAGCAAGGGACAGACCTACGAGCAGTACTTC
TRBV29-1,-,TRBJ1-5,-,CSVDQGPNQPQHF,TGCAGCGTTGATCAGGGCCCCAATCAGCCCCAGCATTTT
TRBV3-1/TRBV3-2,TRBD1,TRBJ2-2,-,CASTESRGFSNTGELFF,TGTGCCAGCACCGAGTCCAGGGGGTTCTCGAACACCGGGGAGCTGTTTTTT
TRBV11-3,-,TRBJ2-6,-,CASSLKLPRANVLTF,TGTGCCAGCAGCTTGAAACTCCCCCGGGCCAACGTCCTGACTTTC
TRBV5-4,TRBD2,TRBJ2-3,-,CASSTAGRTDTQYF,TGTGCCAGCAGTACAGCGGGGCGCACAGATACGCAGTATTTT
TRBV5-1,TRBD1,TRBJ1-2,few,CASSLVAGGVYGYTF,TGCGCCAGCAGCTTGGTAGCAGGGGGCGTCTATGGCTACACCTTC
TRBV5-1,-,TRBJ2-1,-,CASSSLSDNEQFF,TGCGCCAGCAGCTCTCTTAGTGACAATGAGCAGTTCTTC
TRBV10-3,TRBD1,TRBJ2-2,-,CAIRPGQQGTGELFF,TGTGCCATCAGGCCGGGACAGCAAGGCACCGGGGAGCTGTTTTTT
TRBV24-1,TRBD1,TRBJ2-5,-,CATSGTGTGDQETQYF,TGTGCCACCAGTGGAACCGGGACAGGGGACCAAGAGACCCAGTACTTC
TRBV20-1,TRBD2,TRBJ2-5,-,CSASNSGTPGGQETQYF,TGCAGTGCTAGTAATAGCGGGACCCCCGGGGGCCAAGAGACCCAGTACTTC
TRBV3-1/TRBV3-2,-,TRBJ2-7,-,CASSQGPPTVTYEQYF,TGTGCCAGCAGCCAAGGCCCTCCGACAGTTACCTACGAGCAGTACTTC
TRBV30,TRBD1,TRBJ1-4,-,CAWNGQGLEEKLFF,TGTGCCTGGAACGGACAGGGCCTTGAAGAAAAACTGTTTTTT
TRBV5-1,TRBD2,TRBJ2-5,-,CASSGGTNPTQETQYF,TGCGCCAGCAGCGGGGGGACTAACCCTACCCAAGAGACCCAGTACTTC
TRBV19,-,TRBJ1-2,-,CASSNTYGYTF,TGTGCCAGTAGTAACACCTATGGCTACACCTTC
TRBV10-3,TRBD1,TRBJ2-7,-,CAISTDRGVSSEQYF,TGTGCCATCAGTACAGACAGGGGAGTTTCCAGCGAGCAGTACTTC
TRBV5-1,TRBD1,TRBJ1-1,-,CASSLAGGGTEAFF,TGCGCCAGCAGCTTGGCAGGGGGTGGCACTGAAGCTTTCTTT
TRBV2,-,TRBJ1-4,-,CASSEVSRDKVF,TGTGCCAGCAGTGAAGTCAGTCGGGACAAGGTGTTT
TRBV7-6,-,TRBJ1-4,-,CASSLVGREEKLFF,TGTGCCAGCAGCTTAGTCGGAAGGGAGGAAAAACTGTTTTTT
TRBV6-2/TRBV6-3,-,TRBJ2-7,-,CASSYPPRGYEQYF,TGTGCCAGCAGTTACCCTCCAAGGGGGTACGAGCAGTACTTC
TRBV5-4,TRBD2,TRBJ2-7,-,CASSTSGRLYEQYF,TGTGCCAGCAGCACTAGCGGGAGGCTTTACGAGCAGTACTTC
TRBV5-1,TRBD2,TRBJ2-1,-,CASSFTSDSYNEQFF,TGCGCCAGCAGCTTTACTAGCGATTCTTACAATGAGCAGTTCTTC
TRBV6-2/TRBV6-3,-,TRBJ2-7,-,CASSRGYEQYF,TGTGCCAGCAGTCGGGGTTACGAGCAGTACTTC
TRBV7-2,TRBD2,TRBJ2-1,-,CASSPRGGPYNEQFF,TGTGCCAGCAGCCCGCGGGGGGGCCCCTACAATGAGCAGTTCTTC
TRBV3-1/TRBV3-2,TRBD1,TRBJ1-1,-,CASSQERDREAHTEAFF,TGTGCCAGCAGCCAAGAACGGGACAGGGAGGCGCACACTGAAGCTTTCTTT
TRBV10-3,-,TRBJ1-6,-,CAISGGGMHNSPLHF,TGTGCCATCAGTGGGGGAGGGATGCATAATTCACCCCTCCACTTT
TRBV25-1,TRBD2,TRBJ2-3,-,CASSLRSVAGVRDTQYF,TGTGCCAGCAGCCTCAGGTCGGTAGCGGGAGTCAGGGATACGCAGTATTTT
TRBV25-1,-,TRBJ1-3,-,CASSEEGSKDTIYF,TGTGCCAGCAGTGAAGAGGGATCTAAAGACACCATATATTTT
TRBV6-5,TRBD1,TRBJ1-6,-,CASRRGTGGDSPLHF,TGTGCCAGCAGGCGAGGGACAGGGGGCGATTCACCCCTCCACTTT
TRBV12-3/TRBV12-4,TRBD2,TRBJ2-7,many,CASSFSSGYEQYF,TGTGCCAGCAGTTTTTCTAGCGGCTACGAGCAGTACTTC
TRBV7-2,TRBD1,TRBJ1-1,-,CASSLGQMNTEAFF,TGTGCCAGCAGCTTGGGACAGATGAACACTGAAGCTTTCTTT
TRBV7-2,-,TRBJ1-2,-,CASSLVIWGHGGYTF,TGTGCCAGCAGCTTAGTTATTTGGGGCCACGGTGGCTACACCTTC
TRBV7-3,TRBD2,TRBJ2-1,few,CASSFLAGSWNEQFF,TGTGCCAGCAGCTTCCTAGCGGGGAGTTGGAATGAGCAGTTCTTC